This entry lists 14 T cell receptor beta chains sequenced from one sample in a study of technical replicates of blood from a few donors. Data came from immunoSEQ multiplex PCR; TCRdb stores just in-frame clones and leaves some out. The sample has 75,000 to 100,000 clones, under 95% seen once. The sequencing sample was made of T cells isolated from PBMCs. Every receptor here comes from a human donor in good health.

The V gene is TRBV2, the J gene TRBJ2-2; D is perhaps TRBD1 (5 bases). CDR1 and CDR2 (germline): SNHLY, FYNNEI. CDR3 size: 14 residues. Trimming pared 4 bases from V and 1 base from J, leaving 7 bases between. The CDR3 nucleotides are TGTGCCAGCAGTGGACAGCTGAACACCGGGGAGCTGTTTTTT. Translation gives CASSGQLNTGELFF.

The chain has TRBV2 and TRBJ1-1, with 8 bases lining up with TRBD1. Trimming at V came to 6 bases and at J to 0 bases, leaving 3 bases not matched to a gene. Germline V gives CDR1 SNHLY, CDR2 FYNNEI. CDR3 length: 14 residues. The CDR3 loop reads CASSPQGVNTEAFF. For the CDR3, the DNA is TGTGCCAGCAGCCCACAGGGGGTGAACACTGAAGCTTTCTTT.

The CDR3, as DNA: TGTGCCAGCAGTGAAGAGGGGACAGTTGTAATTTTATTTGATCAGCCCCAGCATTTT. The encoded protein is CASSEEGTVVILFDQPQHF. This chain joins TRBV6-1 and TRBJ1-5; 7 nucleotides line up with TRBD1. V lost 1 base to trimming and J lost 5 bases; unmatched junction nucleotides: 17. The CDR3 spans 19 residues. Germline values: CDR1 MNHNS, CDR2 SASEGT.

The CDR3 bases are TGCGCCAGCAGCTTTGAGGGGGTCGAGCAGTACTTC. It specifies CASSFEGVEQYF. The J gene is TRBJ2-7, the V gene TRBV5-1, with D tentatively TRBD1 (6 bases). CDR3 size: 12 residues. Germline lookup yields CDR1 SGHRS and CDR2 YFSETQ. V gave up 2 bases and J gave up 6 bases, with 9 bases separating them.

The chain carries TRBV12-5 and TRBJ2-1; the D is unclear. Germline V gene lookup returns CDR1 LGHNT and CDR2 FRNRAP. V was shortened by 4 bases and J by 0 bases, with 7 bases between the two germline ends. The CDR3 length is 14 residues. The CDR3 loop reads CASGSQSSYNEQFF. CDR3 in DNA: TGTGCTAGTGGTTCACAAAGCTCCTACAATGAGCAGTTCTTC.

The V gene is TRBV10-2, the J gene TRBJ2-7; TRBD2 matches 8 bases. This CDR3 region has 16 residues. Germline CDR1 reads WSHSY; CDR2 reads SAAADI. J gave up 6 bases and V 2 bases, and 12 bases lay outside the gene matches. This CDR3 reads CASSEDVWPGTSEQYF. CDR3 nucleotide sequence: TGCGCCAGCAGTGAGGATGTGTGGCCCGGGACTAGCGAGCAGTACTTC.

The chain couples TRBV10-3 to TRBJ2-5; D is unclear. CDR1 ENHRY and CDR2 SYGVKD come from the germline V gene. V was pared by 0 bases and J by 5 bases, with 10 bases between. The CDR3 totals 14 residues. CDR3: CAISESSQKETQYF. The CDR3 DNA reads TGTGCCATCAGTGAGTCTAGCCAGAAGGAGACCCAGTACTTC.

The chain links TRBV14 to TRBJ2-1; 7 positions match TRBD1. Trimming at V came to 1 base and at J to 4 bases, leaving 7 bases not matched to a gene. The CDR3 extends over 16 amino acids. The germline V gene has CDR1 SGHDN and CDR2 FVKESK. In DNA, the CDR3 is TGTGCCAGCAGCCAAGGGCAAGGGGGCGTTTACAATGAGCAGTTCTTC. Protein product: CASSQGQGGVYNEQFF.

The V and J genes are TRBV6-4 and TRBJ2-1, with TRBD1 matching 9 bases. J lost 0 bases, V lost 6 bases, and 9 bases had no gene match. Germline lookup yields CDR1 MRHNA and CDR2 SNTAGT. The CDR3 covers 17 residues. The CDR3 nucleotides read TGTGCCAGCAGCCCAATGACAGGGGGGTCCTCCTACAATGAGCAGTTCTTC. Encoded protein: CASSPMTGGSSYNEQFF.

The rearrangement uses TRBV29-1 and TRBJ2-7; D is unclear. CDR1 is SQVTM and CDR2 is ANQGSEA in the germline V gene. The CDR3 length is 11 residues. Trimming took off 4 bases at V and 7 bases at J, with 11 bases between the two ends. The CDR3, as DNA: TGCAGCGTTGGAGAAATCCGGGAGCAGTACTTC. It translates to CSVGEIREQYF.

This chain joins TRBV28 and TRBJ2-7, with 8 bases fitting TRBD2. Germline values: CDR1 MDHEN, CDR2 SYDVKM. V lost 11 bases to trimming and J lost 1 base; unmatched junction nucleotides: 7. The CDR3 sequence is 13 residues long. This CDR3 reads CASNGGGSYEQYF. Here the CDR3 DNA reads TGTGCCTCCAACGGCGGGGGGTCCTACGAGCAGTACTTC.

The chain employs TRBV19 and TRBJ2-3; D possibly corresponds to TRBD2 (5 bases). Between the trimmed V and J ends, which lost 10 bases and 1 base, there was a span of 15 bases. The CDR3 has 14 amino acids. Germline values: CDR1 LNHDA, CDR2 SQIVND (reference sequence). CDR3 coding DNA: TGTGCCACCACGGACGGGCGGGGCACAGATACGCAGTATTTT. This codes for CATTDGRGTDTQYF.

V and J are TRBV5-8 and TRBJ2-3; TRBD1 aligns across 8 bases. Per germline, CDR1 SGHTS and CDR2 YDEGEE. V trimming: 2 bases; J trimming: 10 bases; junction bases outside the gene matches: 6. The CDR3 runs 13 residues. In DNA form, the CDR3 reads TGTGCCAGCAGCTTAGACAGGGGTTCGTCGCAGTATTTT. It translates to CASSLDRGSSQYF. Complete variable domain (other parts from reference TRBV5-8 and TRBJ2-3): EAGVTQSPTHLIKTRGQQATLRCSPISGHTSVYWYQQALGLGLQFLLWYDEGEERNRGNFPPRFSGRQFPNYSSELNVNALELEDSALYLCASSLDRGSSQYFGPGTRLTVL.

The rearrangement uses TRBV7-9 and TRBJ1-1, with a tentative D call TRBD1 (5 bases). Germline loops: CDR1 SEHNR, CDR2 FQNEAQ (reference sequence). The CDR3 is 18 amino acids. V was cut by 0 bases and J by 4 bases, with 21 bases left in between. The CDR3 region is CASSLALRDGGTSTEAFF. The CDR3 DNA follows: TGTGCCAGCAGCTTAGCGCTGCGGGACGGGGGAACGAGCACTGAAGCTTTCTTT. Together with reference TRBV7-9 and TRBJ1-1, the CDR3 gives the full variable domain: DTGVSQNPRHKITKRGQNVTFRCDPISEHNRLYWYRQTLGQGPEFLTYFQNEAQLEKSRLLSDRFSAERPKGSFSTLEIQRTEQGDSAMYLCASSLALRDGGTSTEAFFGQGTRLTVV.